Shown below are 8 T cell receptor beta chains from a single sample sequenced in a study of lung T cells in sarcoidosis with Löfgren's syndrome. TCRdb reprocessed the reads with MiXCR, giving one entry per CDR3 protein. The data show some 65,000 distinct CDR3 sequences, around 20% seen once. Sequencing used CD4+ T cells from PBMCs. These receptors were obtained from a human donor with sarcoidosis (Löfgren's syndrome or another form), or a control subject (not recorded which).

This clonotype was observed a few times. The chain has TRBV29-1 and TRBJ2-3; D not resolved. The length of the CDR3 is 12 residues. The germline V gene encodes CDR1 SQVTM and CDR2 ANQGSEA. V lost 7 bases, J lost 5 bases, and 13 bases lay in between. CDR3 DNA sequence: TGCAGCGCAGATGGCAAGGGAGATACGCAGTATTTT. It codes for CSADGKGDTQYF.

In this sample, this clonotype turned up many times. The chain uses TRBV7-2 and TRBJ1-1; D possibly corresponds to TRBD1 (6 bases). This CDR3 comprises 13 residues. Trimming removed 2 bases at V and 7 bases at J, with 11 bases between. Germline CDR1 reads SGHTA; CDR2 reads FQGNSA. CDR3 coding DNA: TGTGCCAGCAGCTTAAAGGGGGGCTTTGAAGCTTTCTTT. This gives the protein CASSLKGGFEAFF.

In this sample, this clonotype turned up many times. V gene TRBV28 combines with J gene TRBJ1-1, with D unclear. Trimming left V 8 bases short and J 4 bases short, with 11 bases between. Germline V gives CDR1 MDHEN, CDR2 SYDVKM. The CDR3 spans 12 residues. The DNA of the CDR3 is TGTGCCAGCCGTCCCGCCTTCACTGAAGCTTTCTTT. Protein product: CASRPAFTEAFF.

This chain links TRBV6-1 with TRBJ2-6; D is ambiguous. Per the germline V gene, CDR1 is MNHNS and CDR2 is SASEGT. The CDR3 totals 13 residues. The germline V and J ends were trimmed by 7 bases and 2 bases, with 6 bases remaining between them. The CDR3: CASNYPGANVLTF. The CDR3 DNA reads TGTGCCAGCAACTACCCTGGGGCCAACGTCCTGACTTTC.

This clonotype was picked up many times. The J gene is TRBJ2-1, the V gene TRBV4-3; the match to TRBD2 covers 11 bases. This CDR3 comprises 16 residues. V was clipped by 1 base and J by 12 bases; unmatched bases: 11. Germline CDR1 LGHNA, CDR2 YSLEER. The CDR3 region is CASSQVGTSGPSGQFF. The CDR3 nucleotides read TGCGCCAGCAGCCAAGTTGGGACTAGCGGACCCTCGGGGCAGTTCTTC.

At least ten counts were recorded for this clonotype. V and J are TRBV6-1 and TRBJ1-1; TRBD1 is a possible D gene (6 bases). Germline V gene sequence: CDR1 MNHNS, CDR2 SASEGT. CDR3 length: 13 residues. With 7 bases removed from V and 4 bases from J, the gap between germline ends came to 13 bases. The CDR3 protein is CASNYGGATEAFF. CDR3 bases: TGTGCCAGCAATTATGGGGGCGCCACTGAAGCTTTCTTT.

In its sample, this clonotype was seen many times. The chain couples TRBV6-1 to TRBJ2-1, with D unresolved. V lost 8 bases to trimming and J lost 0 bases, with 5 bases between them. Germline assignment: CDR1 MNHNS and CDR2 SASEGT. This CDR3 comprises 12 residues. The CDR3 here is CASGRSYNEQFF. The CDR3, as DNA: TGTGCCAGCGGTCGCTCCTACAATGAGCAGTTCTTC.

The chain joins TRBV29-1 to TRBJ1-1, with a weak D call TRBD1 (5 bases). The CDR3 is made up of 14 amino acids. Germline assignment: CDR1 SQVTM and CDR2 ANQGSEA. Trimming took 3 bases from V and 1 from J, leaving 12 bases between them. CDR3 DNA: TGCAGCGTTGATGGGACCGGCAAGAACACTGAAGCTTTCTTT. Translation: CSVDGTGKNTEAFF.